Reported below is one T cell receptor (beta chain). Its target is not known. This entry comes from a study of cytomegalovirus exposure and HLA in healthy donors. Per germline, CDR1 SGHTA and CDR2 FQGNSA. J was trimmed by 4 bases and V by 3 bases; bases with no gene match: 13. The CDR3 has 18 residues. Study outcomes and limitations: Many donors carried some public TCRs, although rarity characterized most TCR sequences. For most subjects, TCR beta sequences were reported to predict HLA-A and HLA-B alleles with accuracy.

Both 60 Vbeta primers and 13 Jbeta primers went into the PCR. Method: immunoSEQ multiplex PCR; TCRdb's copy keeps in-frame clones and lacks some. The sample includes 100,000 or so clones, about 80% seen only once; the top ten take 4.1%. Sequencing was done on a sample of PBMCs. The clonotype originates from a female donor in good health and CMV-seropositive. The genes are TRBV7-2 and TRBJ2-7, with 12 bases matching TRBD2. In DNA, the CDR3 is TGTGCCAGCAGCTTCCGAGCTAGCGGGGGGGTCTTAAATTACGAGCAGTACTTC. Amino acid sequence: CASSFRASGGVLNYEQYF.